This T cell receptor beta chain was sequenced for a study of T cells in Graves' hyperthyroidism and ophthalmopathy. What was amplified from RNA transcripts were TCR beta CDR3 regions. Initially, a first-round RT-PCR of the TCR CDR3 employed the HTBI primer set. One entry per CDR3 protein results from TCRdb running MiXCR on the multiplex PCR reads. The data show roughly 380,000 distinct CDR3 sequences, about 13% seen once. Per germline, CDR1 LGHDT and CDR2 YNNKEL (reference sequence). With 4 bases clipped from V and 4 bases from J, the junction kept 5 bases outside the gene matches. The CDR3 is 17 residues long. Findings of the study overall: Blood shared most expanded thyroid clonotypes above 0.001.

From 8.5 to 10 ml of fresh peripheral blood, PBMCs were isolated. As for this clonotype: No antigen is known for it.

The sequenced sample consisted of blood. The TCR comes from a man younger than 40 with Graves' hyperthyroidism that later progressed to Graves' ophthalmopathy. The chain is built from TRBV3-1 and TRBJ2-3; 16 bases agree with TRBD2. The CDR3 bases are TGTGCCAGCAGCCGGGGGACTAGCGGGGGGGCGGCAGATACGCAGTATTTT. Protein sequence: CASSRGTSGGAADTQYF.